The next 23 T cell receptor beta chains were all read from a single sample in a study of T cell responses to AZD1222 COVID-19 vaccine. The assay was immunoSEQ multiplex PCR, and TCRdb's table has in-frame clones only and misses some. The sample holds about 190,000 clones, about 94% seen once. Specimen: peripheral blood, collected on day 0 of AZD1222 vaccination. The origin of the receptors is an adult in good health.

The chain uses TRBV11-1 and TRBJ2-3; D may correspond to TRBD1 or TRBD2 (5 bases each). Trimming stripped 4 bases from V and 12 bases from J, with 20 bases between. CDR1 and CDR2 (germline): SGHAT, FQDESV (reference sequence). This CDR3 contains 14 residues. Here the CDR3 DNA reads TGTGCCAGCAGCTCCTCGATTCGGGACCCTCGCCAGTATTTT. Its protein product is CASSSSIRDPRQYF.

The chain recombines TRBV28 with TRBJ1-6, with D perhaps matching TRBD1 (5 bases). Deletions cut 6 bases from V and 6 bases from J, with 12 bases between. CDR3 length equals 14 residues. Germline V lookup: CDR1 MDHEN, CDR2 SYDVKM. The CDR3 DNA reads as TGTGCCAGCAGGGGGACCGGAGTTAATTCACCCCTCCACTTT. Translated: CASRGTGVNSPLHF.

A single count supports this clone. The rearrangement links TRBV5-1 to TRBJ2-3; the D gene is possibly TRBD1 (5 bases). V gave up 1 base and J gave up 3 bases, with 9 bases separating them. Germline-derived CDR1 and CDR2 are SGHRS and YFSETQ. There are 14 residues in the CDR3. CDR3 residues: CASSLFPGTDTQYF. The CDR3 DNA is TGCGCCAGCAGCTTGTTCCCAGGGACAGATACGCAGTATTTT. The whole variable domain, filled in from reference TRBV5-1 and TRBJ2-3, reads KAGVTQTPRYLIKTRGQQVTLSCSPISGHRSVSWYQQTPGQGLQFLFEYFSETQRNKGNFPGRFSGRQFSNSRSEMNVSTLELGDSALYLCASSLFPGTDTQYFGPGTRLTVL.

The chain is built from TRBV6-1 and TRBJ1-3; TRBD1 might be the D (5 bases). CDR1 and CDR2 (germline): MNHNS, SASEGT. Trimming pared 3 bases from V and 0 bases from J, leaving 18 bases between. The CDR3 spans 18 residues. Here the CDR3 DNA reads TGTGCCAGCAGTGAGCGCAGGGAAAAGCTCCGCTCTGGAAACACCATATATTTT. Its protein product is CASSERREKLRSGNTIYF.

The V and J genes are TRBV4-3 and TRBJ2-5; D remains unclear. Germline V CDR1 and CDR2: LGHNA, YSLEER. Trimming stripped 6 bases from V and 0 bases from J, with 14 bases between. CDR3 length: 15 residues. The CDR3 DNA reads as TGCGCCAGCAGTCCAAATATGGGAAACCAAGAGACCCAGTACTTC. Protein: CASSPNMGNQETQYF.

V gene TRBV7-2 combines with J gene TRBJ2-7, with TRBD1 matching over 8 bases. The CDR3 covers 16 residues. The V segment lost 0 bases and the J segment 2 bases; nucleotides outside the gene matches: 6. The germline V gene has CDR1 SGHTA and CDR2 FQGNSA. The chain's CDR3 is CASSLAGQTGAYEQYF. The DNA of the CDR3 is TGTGCCAGCAGCTTAGCGGGACAGACAGGGGCCTACGAGCAGTACTTC.

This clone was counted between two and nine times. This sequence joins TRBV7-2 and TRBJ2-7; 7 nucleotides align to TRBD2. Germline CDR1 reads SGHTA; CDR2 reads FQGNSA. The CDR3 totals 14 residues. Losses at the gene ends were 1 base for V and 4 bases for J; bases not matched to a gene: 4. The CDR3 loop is CASSLVGGWYEQYF. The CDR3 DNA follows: TGTGCCAGCAGCTTAGTGGGGGGGTGGTACGAGCAGTACTTC. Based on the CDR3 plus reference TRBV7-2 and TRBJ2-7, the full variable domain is GAGVSQSPSNKVTEKGKDVELRCDPISGHTALYWYRQSLGQGLEFLIYFQGNSAPDKSGLPSDRFSAERTGGSVSTLTIQRTQQEDSAVYLCASSLVGGWYEQYFGPGTRLTVT.

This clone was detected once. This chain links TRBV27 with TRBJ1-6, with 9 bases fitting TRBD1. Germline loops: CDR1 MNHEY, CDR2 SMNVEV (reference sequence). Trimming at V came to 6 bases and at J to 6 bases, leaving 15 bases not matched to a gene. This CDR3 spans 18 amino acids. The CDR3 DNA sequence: TGTGCCAGCAGCCTATCCCCGGGACAGGGAATAGTTAATTCACCCCTCCACTTT. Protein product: CASSLSPGQGIVNSPLHF.

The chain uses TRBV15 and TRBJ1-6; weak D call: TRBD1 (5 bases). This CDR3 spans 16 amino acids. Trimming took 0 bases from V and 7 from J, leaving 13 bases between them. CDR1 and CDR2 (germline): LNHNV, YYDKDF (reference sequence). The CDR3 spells CATSRDERGGNSPLHF. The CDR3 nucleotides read TGTGCCACCAGCAGAGATGAGAGGGGCGGCAATTCACCCCTCCACTTT.

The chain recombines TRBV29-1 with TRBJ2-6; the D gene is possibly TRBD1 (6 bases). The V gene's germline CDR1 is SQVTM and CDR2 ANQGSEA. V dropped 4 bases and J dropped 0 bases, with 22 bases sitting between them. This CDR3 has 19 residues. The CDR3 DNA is TGCAGCGTTGTAAGCCCAGGGGAAGACCCTTTCTCTGGGGCCAACGTCCTGACTTTC. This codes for CSVVSPGEDPFSGANVLTF.

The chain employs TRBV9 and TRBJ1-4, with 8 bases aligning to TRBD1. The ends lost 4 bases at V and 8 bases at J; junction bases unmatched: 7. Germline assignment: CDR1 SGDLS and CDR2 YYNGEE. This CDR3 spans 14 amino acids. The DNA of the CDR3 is TGTGCCAGCAGCACCCGGACAGGGAACGAAAAACTGTTTTTT. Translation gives CASSTRTGNEKLFF.

The CDR3 region has the DNA TGTGCCAGCAGCTTAAGGGCTAGCGGGAGATCCAATGAGCAGTTCTTC. Amino acid sequence: CASSLRASGRSNEQFF. The rearrangement joins TRBV11-2 to TRBJ2-1; 10 bases line up with TRBD2. The CDR3 consists of 16 residues. Germline CDR1 reads SGHAT; CDR2 reads FQNNGV. J gave up 6 bases and V 2 bases, and 7 bases lay outside the gene matches.

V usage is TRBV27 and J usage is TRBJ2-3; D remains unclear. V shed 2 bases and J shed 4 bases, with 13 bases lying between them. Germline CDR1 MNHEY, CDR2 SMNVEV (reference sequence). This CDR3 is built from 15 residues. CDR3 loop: CASSLRPQLPDTQYF. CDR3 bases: TGTGCCAGCAGTTTACGGCCCCAATTGCCAGATACGCAGTATTTT.

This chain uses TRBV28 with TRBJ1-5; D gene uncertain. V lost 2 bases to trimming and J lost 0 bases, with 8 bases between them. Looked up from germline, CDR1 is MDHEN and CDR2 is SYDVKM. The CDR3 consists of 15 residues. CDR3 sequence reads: CASSLGVYSNQPQHF. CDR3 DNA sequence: TGTGCCAGCAGTTTAGGGGTCTATAGCAATCAGCCCCAGCATTTT.

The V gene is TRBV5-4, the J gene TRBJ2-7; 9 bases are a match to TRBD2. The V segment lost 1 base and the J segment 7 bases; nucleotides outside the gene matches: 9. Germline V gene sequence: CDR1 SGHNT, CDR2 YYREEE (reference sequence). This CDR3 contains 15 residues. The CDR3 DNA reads TGTGCCAGCAGCTTGAGGACTAGCGCCCGGCGGGAGCAGTACTTC. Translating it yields CASSLRTSARREQYF.

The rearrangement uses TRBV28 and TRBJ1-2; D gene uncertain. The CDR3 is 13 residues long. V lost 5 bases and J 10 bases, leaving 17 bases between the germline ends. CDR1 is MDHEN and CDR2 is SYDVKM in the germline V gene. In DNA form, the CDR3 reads TGTGCCAGCAGTCCCTGGCAGGACGGTTACTACACCTTC. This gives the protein CASSPWQDGYYTF.

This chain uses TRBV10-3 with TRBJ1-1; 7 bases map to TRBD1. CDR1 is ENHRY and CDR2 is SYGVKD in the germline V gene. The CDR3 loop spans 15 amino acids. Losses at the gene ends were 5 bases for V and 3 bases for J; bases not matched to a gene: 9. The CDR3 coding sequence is TGTGCCATCAGTATGACAGGGAAAAGCGACACTGAAGCTTTCTTT. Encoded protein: CAISMTGKSDTEAFF.

The DNA of the CDR3 is TGTGCCAGCAGGAGAGGGTCCGGGAGGGACTACGAGCAGTACTTC. It translates to CASRRGSGRDYEQYF. The chain joins TRBV28 to TRBJ2-7, with 8 bases fitting TRBD2. Germline V CDR1 and CDR2: MDHEN, SYDVKM. J lost 3 bases, V lost 6 bases, and 10 bases had no gene match. The CDR3 is made up of 15 amino acids.

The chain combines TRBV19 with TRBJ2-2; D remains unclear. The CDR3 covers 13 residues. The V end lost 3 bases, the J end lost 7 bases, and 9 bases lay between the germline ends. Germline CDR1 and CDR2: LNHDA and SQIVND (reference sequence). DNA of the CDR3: TGTGCCAGTAGTATCATGGCTTACGGGGAGCTGTTTTTT. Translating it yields CASSIMAYGELFF.

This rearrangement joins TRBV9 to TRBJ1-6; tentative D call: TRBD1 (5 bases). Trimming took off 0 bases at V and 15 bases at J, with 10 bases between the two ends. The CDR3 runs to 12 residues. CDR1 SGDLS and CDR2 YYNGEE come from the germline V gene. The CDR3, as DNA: TGTGCCAGCAGCGTAGGTCAGGGTATCCTCCACTTT. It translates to CASSVGQGILHF.

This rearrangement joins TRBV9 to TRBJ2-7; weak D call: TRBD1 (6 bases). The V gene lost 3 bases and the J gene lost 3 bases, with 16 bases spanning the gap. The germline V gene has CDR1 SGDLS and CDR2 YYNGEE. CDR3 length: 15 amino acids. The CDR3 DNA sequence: TGTGCCAGCAGCGCATCAACGGGACAAGGCTACGAGCAGTACTTC. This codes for CASSASTGQGYEQYF. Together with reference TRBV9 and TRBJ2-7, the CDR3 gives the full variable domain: DSGVTQTPKHLITATGQRVTLRCSPRSGDLSVYWYQQSLDQGLQFLIQYYNGEERAKGNILERFSAQQFPDLHSELNLSSLELGDSALYFCASSASTGQGYEQYFGPGTRLTVT.

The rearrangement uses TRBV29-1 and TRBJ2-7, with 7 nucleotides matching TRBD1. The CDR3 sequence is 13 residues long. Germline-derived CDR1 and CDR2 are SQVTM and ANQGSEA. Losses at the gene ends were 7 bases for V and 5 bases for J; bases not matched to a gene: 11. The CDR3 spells CSAYRGSVNEQYF. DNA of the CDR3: TGCAGCGCCTACAGGGGTAGTGTCAACGAGCAGTACTTC.

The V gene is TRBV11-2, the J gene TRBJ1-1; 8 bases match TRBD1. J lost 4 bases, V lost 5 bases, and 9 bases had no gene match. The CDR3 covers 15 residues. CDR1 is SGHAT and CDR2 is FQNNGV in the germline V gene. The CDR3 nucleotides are TGTGCCAGCAGCCTAACCGGGACAGGCGGCACTGAAGCTTTCTTT. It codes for CASSLTGTGGTEAFF.